This entry lists 25 T cell receptor beta chains sequenced from one sample in a study of blood T cell repertoires in COVID-19. Only in-frame clones appear in the TCRdb table, and some are missing; sequencing was by immunoSEQ multiplex PCR. Among fewer than 300,000 clones, roughly nine tenths were seen once, and the ten largest hold around 10%. Sequences were obtained from peripheral blood. The source is a man aged 40-50 years who had recovered from COVID-19.

The V call is TRBV4-1, the J call TRBJ1-2; TRBD1 aligns across 9 bases. The CDR3 runs to 16 residues. Germline V lookup: CDR1 MGHRA, CDR2 YSYEKL. V lost 1 base, J lost 8 bases, and 11 bases stayed unmatched. Here the CDR3 DNA reads TGCGCCAGCAGCCAAGTACCGGGACAGGGTTCTATAGGCTACACCTTC. Translation gives CASSQVPGQGSIGYTF.

This clone was seen just once. The rearrangement joins TRBV6-6 to TRBJ2-7, with 13 bases fitting TRBD2. The CDR3 extends over 14 amino acids. Germline CDR1 MNHNY, CDR2 SVGAGI (reference sequence). V lost 5 bases and J lost 8; bases outside the gene matches: 6. CDR3 amino acids: CASSPRTSGGQQYF. The DNA for the CDR3 is TGTGCCAGCAGTCCCCGGACTAGCGGGGGCCAGCAGTACTTC.

V and J are TRBV7-2 and TRBJ1-1; TRBD1 is a possible D gene (5 bases). The CDR3 runs to 15 residues. From germline, CDR1 is SGHTA and CDR2 FQGNSA. The V gene lost 5 bases and the J gene lost 0 bases, with 13 bases spanning the gap. The CDR3 DNA reads TGTGCCAGCAGCACCACCAGGGCGATGAACACTGAAGCTTTCTTT. Its protein is CASSTTRAMNTEAFF.

The chain joins TRBV11-3 to TRBJ2-2; 10 bases align to TRBD2. V lost 5 bases and J lost 5; bases outside the gene matches: 11. This CDR3 has 17 amino acids. Per the germline V gene, CDR1 is SGHNT and CDR2 is YENEEA. The CDR3 sequence: CASSPGGVAGGTGELFF. The CDR3 bases are TGTGCCAGCAGCCCGGGTGGGGTAGCGGGAGGAACCGGGGAGCTGTTTTTT.

The rearrangement uses TRBV19 and TRBJ2-4; 8 nucleotides line up with TRBD2. This CDR3 has 14 amino acids. Trimming removed 8 bases from V and 3 bases from J; junction bases left unmatched: 6. CDR1 and CDR2 from the germline V gene are LNHDA and SQIVND (reference sequence). CDR3 DNA: TGTGCCAGTCGGCGGGGGGCGGACAAAAACATTCAGTACTTC. Encoded protein: CASRRGADKNIQYF.

The chain employs TRBV21-1 and TRBJ2-7; the tabulated D call, TRBD1, remains unverified against the DNA. TRBV21-1 is a recognized pseudogene. This CDR3 is built from 19 residues. The DNA of the CDR3 is TGTGCCAGCAGCAAAGCGCTTAGACGGGACAGCTCAGGGACCTACGAGCAGTACTTC. It codes for CASSKALRRDSSGTYEQYF.

In nucleotides, the CDR3 is TGTGCCAGTAGTAGTCGGCAGGGGCCTCAGCCCCAGCATTTT. This encodes CASSSRQGPQPQHF. This chain links TRBV19 with TRBJ1-5; a possible D gene is TRBD1 (6 bases). Germline CDR1 reads LNHDA; CDR2 reads SQIVND (reference sequence). The CDR3 length is 14 residues. Trimming cost V 4 bases and J 6 bases, with 13 bases left between them.

A note on this clone: The junction does not match germline at one end; this may be a read error. The CDR3 nucleotides read TGCGCCAGTAGTATTTTAGAACGGACTAATGAGCAGTTCTTC. This gives the protein CASSILERTNEQFF. The chain carries TRBV19 and TRBJ2-1; TRBD2 might be the D (5 bases). The CDR3 loop spans 14 amino acids. Germline V gives CDR1 LNHDA, CDR2 SQIVND (reference sequence).

The CDR3 loop is CASSPRTGFEQFF. CDR3 sequence (DNA): TGTGCCAGCAGCCCCCGAACTGGTTTCGAGCAGTTCTTC. The chain is built from TRBV9 and TRBJ2-1, with no clear D. The CDR3 has 13 amino acids. CDR1 is SGDLS, CDR2 YYNGEE, per germline. The V and J ends lost 4 bases and 10 bases respectively, with 15 bases between them.

J is TRBJ2-7 and V is TRBV29-1, with D perhaps matching TRBD1 (6 bases). Between the trimmed V and J ends, which lost 3 bases and 5 bases, there was a span of 8 bases. This CDR3 is 11 amino acids long. CDR1 SQVTM and CDR2 ANQGSEA come from the germline V gene. CDR3 DNA: TGCAGCGTTGATGGGGGCCACGAGCAGTACTTC. Translation: CSVDGGHEQYF.

The chain carries TRBV11-2 and TRBJ2-7; the D gene is possibly TRBD2 (6 bases). The CDR3 runs to 17 residues. Trimming took off 7 bases at V and 0 bases at J, with 22 bases between the two ends. From germline, CDR1 is SGHAT and CDR2 FQNNGV. CDR3 loop: CASTPGLAFLSSYEQYF. Written as DNA, the CDR3 is TGTGCCAGCACACCGGGGCTAGCGTTCCTTAGCTCCTACGAGCAGTACTTC.

The genes are TRBV6-5 and TRBJ1-2; TRBD1 might be the D (6 bases). Trimming removed 5 bases from V and 4 bases from J, with 11 bases in between. CDR3 length: 13 amino acids. The germline gives CDR1 MNHEY, CDR2 SVGAGI. The CDR3 DNA sequence: TGTGCCAGCAGTATCAGGGGACGCTATGGCTACACCTTC. It specifies CASSIRGRYGYTF.

The chain recombines TRBV7-6 with TRBJ2-1, with 9 nucleotides matching TRBD2. The CDR3 is made up of 13 amino acids. Germline loops: CDR1 SGHVS, CDR2 FNYEAQ. With V trimmed by 6 bases and J by 8 bases, 5 bases remained unmatched. CDR3 region: CASSSGTSHEQFF. In DNA, the CDR3 is TGTGCCAGCAGTTCCGGGACTAGCCATGAGCAGTTCTTC.

This chain uses TRBV9 with TRBJ1-2; a weak D match, TRBD1 (5 bases). The CDR3 runs to 15 residues. In germline, CDR1 is SGDLS, CDR2 YYNGEE. V was cut by 4 bases and J by 0 bases, with 13 bases left in between. CDR3 residues: CASSPRGGANYGYTF. The CDR3 DNA reads as TGTGCCAGCAGCCCGCGGGGCGGGGCTAACTATGGCTACACCTTC.

In this sample, this clone turned up a few times. The V call is TRBV3-1 (or the pseudogene TRBV3-2), the J call TRBJ1-2; 10 bases match TRBD1. The CDR3 loop spans 14 amino acids. CDR1 LGHDT and CDR2 YNNKEL come from the germline V gene (reference sequence). V shed 5 bases and J 8 bases; nucleotides not matched to a gene: 8. The CDR3 sequence: CASSKGTGEYGYTF. CDR3 coding DNA: TGTGCCAGCAGCAAAGGGACAGGGGAGTACGGCTACACCTTC.

Comments on this clone: Other DNA sequences from this sample encode an identical CDR3 as well. V usage is TRBV20-1 and J usage is TRBJ1-5, with D perhaps matching TRBD1 (6 bases). The germline V gene encodes CDR1 DFQATT and CDR2 SNEGSKA (reference sequence). CDR3 length: 13 amino acids. The ends were cut back, 3 bases at V and 7 bases at J, with 13 bases in the middle. The CDR3 region is CSASIGGRQPQHF. The CDR3 nucleotides are TGCAGTGCTAGTATAGGGGGAAGGCAGCCCCAGCATTTT.

This chain connects TRBV5-4 to TRBJ1-6, with D uncertain. Germline lookup yields CDR1 SGHNT and CDR2 YYREEE (reference sequence). This CDR3 has 15 amino acids. Trimming pared 0 bases from V and 5 bases from J, leaving 9 bases between. CDR3 DNA sequence: TGTGCCAGCAGCTTGGAATGGAGTCATAATTCACCCCTCCACTTT. This codes for CASSLEWSHNSPLHF.

This clone showed up many times. CDR3 amino acids: CASSQTGNTEAFF. In DNA form, the CDR3 reads TGTGCCAGCAGCCAGACAGGGAACACTGAAGCTTTCTTT. J is TRBJ1-1 and V is TRBV3-1 (or the pseudogene TRBV3-2); TRBD1 might be the D (6 bases). From germline, CDR1 is LGHDT and CDR2 YNNKEL (reference sequence). The CDR3 has 13 amino acids. V was pared by 3 bases and J by 1 base, with 6 bases between.

This clone showed up just a few times. The chain links TRBV12-3 or TRBV12-4 to TRBJ2-7, with a possible D match to TRBD1 (6 bases). The CDR3 length is 13 residues. Trimming pared 6 bases from V and 6 bases from J, leaving 15 bases between. The CDR3: CASSRKGGGEQYF. In DNA, the CDR3 is TGTGCCAGCAGCCGGAAAGGGGGTGGCGAGCAGTACTTC.

This clone came up once. The identical CDR3 is also encoded by other nucleotide sequences in the sample. As DNA, the CDR3 is TGTGCCTGGAGTGTACCGGGGGTCGGGGCCAACGTCCTGACTTTC. Encoded protein: CAWSVPGVGANVLTF. The chain links TRBV30 to TRBJ2-6; weak D call: TRBD2 (6 bases). Trimming stripped 0 bases from V and 4 bases from J, with 10 bases between. The germline gives CDR1 GTSNPN, CDR2 SVGIG (reference sequence). CDR3 length equals 15 residues.

The J gene is TRBJ2-2, the V gene TRBV12-2; the D segment call TRBD1 is taken from the table without a DNA check. TRBV12-2 is noted as a pseudogene. The CDR3 has 15 amino acids. CDR3 region: CASRLISQVTGELFF. The CDR3 DNA follows: TGTGCAAGTCGCTTAATCTCCCAGGTTACCGGGGAGCTGTTTTTT.

This clone occurred once. V is TRBV12-3 or TRBV12-4 and J is TRBJ1-1; a possible D gene is TRBD1 (6 bases). V was pared by 5 bases and J by 8 bases, with 15 bases between. CDR3 length: 13 amino acids. The CDR3: CASSLTPTGEAFF. The CDR3, as DNA: TGTGCCAGCAGTCTGACCCCAACAGGGGAAGCTTTCTTT.

The rearrangement joins TRBV6-5 to TRBJ1-1, with D possibly TRBD1 on 5 matching bases. Germline CDR1 reads MNHEY; CDR2 reads SVGAGI. Between the trimmed V and J ends, which lost 7 bases and 4 bases, there was a span of 13 bases. CDR3 length equals 13 residues. The CDR3 reads CASIQAGSTEAFF. In nucleotides, the CDR3 is TGTGCCAGCATCCAAGCAGGGTCCACTGAAGCTTTCTTT.

The chain uses TRBV12-3 or TRBV12-4 and TRBJ1-2; D perhaps matches TRBD1 (6 bases). This CDR3 spans 12 amino acids. Trimming took 6 bases from V and 2 from J, leaving 7 bases between them. CDR3 region: CASRDSNYGYTF. In nucleotides, the CDR3 is TGTGCCAGCAGGGACAGCAACTATGGCTACACCTTC.

The chain links TRBV4-2 to TRBJ2-1; 16 bases are shared with TRBD2. This CDR3 is 16 amino acids long. With 1 base clipped from V and 7 bases from J, the junction kept 1 base outside the gene matches. Per germline, CDR1 LGHNA and CDR2 YNFKEQ. The CDR3 region is CASSQVGLAGGNEQFF. CDR3 in DNA: TGTGCCAGCAGCCAAGTGGGACTAGCGGGAGGGAATGAGCAGTTCTTC.